Here is one TCR beta chain with its context. Its antigen is still unknown. This sample stems from a study of CD8+CD57+ T cells in acquired aplastic anemia. Overall study findings and caveats: Simpson's diversity of CD8+ cells was not significantly different in patients compared with controls. Common to patients and controls were roughly 30 CD8+ CDR3 sequences.

Flow cytometry had shown expanded CD8+CD57+ cells in the patients chosen for sequencing. Genomic DNA constituted the template upon which TCR beta VDJ and CDR3 profiling was performed. TCRdb reanalysed the reads using MiXCR and keeps one entry per CDR3 protein. Here the sample spans some 92,000 distinct CDR3 sequences, around 70% being singletons. Sequences were obtained from sorted CD4+, CD8+, or CD8+CD57+ T cells (not recorded which) from PBMCs. The TCR comes from a human donor with aplastic anemia.

The CDR3 DNA sequence: TGCAGTGCTAGAGATCCCGGGACCCCACCCCTCCACTTT. Residues: CSARDPGTPPLHF. J is TRBJ1-6 and V is TRBV20-1; D might be TRBD1 (5 bases). The length of the CDR3 is 13 residues. Germline values: CDR1 DFQATT, CDR2 SNEGSKA (reference sequence). Trimming took off 0 bases at V and 11 bases at J, with 11 bases between the two ends.